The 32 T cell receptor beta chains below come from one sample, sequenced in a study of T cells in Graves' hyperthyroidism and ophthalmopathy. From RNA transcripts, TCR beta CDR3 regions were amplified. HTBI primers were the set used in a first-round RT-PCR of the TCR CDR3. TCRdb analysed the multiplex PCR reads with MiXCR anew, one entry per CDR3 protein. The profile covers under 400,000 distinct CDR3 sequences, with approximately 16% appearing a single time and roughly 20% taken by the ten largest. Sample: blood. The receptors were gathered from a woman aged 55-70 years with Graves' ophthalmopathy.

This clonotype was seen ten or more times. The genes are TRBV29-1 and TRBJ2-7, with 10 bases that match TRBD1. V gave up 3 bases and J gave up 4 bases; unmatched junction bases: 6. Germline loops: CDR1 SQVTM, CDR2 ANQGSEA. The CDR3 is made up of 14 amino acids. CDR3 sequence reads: CSVEGTGDRYEQYF. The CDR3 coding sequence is TGCAGCGTTGAGGGGACAGGGGACAGGTACGAGCAGTACTTC.

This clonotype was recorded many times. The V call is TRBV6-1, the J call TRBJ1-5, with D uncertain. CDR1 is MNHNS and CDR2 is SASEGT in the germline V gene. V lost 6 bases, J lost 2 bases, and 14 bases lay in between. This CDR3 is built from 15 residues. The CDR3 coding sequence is TGTGCCAGCAGCCCGCCGGGGATCGGCAATCAGCCCCAGCATTTT. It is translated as CASSPPGIGNQPQHF.

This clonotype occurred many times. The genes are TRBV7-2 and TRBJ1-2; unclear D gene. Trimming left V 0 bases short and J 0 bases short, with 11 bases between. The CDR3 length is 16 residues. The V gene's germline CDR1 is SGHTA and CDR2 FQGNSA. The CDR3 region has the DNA TGTGCCAGCAGCTTAGCTTCAGTTGGAGCTAACTATGGCTACACCTTC. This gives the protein CASSLASVGANYGYTF.

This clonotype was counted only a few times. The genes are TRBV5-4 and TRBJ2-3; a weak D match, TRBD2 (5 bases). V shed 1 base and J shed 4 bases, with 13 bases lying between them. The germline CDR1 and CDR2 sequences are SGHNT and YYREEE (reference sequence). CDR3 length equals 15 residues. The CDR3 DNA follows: TGTGCCAGCAGCTTGTGGCTAGCTGGGCCAGATACGCAGTATTTT. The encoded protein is CASSLWLAGPDTQYF.

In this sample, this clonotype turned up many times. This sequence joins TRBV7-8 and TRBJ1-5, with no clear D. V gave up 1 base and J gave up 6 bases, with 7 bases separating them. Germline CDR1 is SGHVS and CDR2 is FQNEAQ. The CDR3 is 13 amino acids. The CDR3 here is CASSLGAAQPQHF. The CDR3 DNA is TGTGCCAGCAGCTTAGGGGCGGCTCAGCCCCAGCATTTT.

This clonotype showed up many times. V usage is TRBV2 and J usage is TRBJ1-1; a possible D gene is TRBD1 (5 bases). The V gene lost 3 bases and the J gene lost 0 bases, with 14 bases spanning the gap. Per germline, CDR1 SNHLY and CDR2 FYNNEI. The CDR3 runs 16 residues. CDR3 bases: TGTGCCAGCAGTGAGATTATGACAGATTTGAACACTGAAGCTTTCTTT. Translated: CASSEIMTDLNTEAFF.

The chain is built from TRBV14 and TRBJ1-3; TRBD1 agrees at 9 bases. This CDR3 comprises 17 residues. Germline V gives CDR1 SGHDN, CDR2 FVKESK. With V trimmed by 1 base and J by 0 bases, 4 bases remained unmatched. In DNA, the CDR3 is TGTGCCAGCAGCCAAGGGACAGGGGCCTTCTCTGGAAACACCATATATTTT. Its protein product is CASSQGTGAFSGNTIYF.

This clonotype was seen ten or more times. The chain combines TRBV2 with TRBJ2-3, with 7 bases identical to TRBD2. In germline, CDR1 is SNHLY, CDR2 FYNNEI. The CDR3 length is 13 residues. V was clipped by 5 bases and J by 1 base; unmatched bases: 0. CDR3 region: CASSSGGTDTQYF. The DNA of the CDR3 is TGTGCCAGCAGTAGCGGGGGCACAGATACGCAGTATTTT.

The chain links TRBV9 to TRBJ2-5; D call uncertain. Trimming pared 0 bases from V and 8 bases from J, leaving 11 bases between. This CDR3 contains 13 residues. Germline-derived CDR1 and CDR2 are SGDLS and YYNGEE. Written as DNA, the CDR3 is TGTGCCAGCAGCGTAGAAGAGTCTGGCACCCAGTACTTC. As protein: CASSVEESGTQYF. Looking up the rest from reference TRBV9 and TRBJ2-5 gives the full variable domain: DSGVTQTPKHLITATGQRVTLRCSPRSGDLSVYWYQQSLDQGLQFLIQYYNGEERAKGNILERFSAQQFPDLHSELNLSSLELGDSALYFCASSVEESGTQYFGPGTRLLVL.

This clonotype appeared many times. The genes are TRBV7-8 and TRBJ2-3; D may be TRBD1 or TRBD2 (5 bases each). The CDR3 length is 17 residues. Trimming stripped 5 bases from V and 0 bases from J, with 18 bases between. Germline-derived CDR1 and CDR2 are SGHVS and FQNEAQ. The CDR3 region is CASSPSGTIFSTDTQYF. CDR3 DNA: TGTGCCAGCAGCCCCTCTGGGACCATTTTTAGCACAGATACGCAGTATTTT.

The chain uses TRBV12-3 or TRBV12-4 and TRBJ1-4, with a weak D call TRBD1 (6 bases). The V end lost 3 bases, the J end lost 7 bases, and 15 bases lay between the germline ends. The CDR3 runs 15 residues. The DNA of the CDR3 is TGTGCCAGCAGTTTTCTTGCGGACAGCGCTGAAAAACTGTTTTTT. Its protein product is CASSFLADSAEKLFF.

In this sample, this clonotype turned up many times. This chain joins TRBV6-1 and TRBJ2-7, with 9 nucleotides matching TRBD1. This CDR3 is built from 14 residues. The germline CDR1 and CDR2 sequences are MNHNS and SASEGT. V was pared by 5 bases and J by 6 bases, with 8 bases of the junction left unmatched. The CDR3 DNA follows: TGTGCCAGCAGTAGCCGGGACAGGGTTCGCGAGCAGTACTTC. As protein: CASSSRDRVREQYF.

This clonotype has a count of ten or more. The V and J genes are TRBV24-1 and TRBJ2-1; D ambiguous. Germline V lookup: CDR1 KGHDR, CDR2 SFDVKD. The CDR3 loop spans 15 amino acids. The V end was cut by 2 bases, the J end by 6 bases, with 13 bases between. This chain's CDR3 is CATSDSNVPGNEQFF. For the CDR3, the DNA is TGTGCCACCAGTGATTCCAATGTCCCAGGCAATGAGCAGTTCTTC.

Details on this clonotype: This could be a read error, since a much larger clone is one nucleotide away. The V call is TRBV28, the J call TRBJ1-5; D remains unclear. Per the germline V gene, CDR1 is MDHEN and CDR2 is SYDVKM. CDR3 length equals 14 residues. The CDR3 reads CAGSIDQANQPQHF. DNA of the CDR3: TGTGCCGGCAGTATTGACCAGGCAAATCAGCCCCAGCATTTT.

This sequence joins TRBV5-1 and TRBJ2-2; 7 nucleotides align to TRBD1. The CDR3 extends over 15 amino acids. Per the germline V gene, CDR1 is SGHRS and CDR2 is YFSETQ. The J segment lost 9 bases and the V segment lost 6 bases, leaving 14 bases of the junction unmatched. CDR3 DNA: TGCGCCAGCACCCAAGCTCCGGGACAGACCAGGGAGCTGTTTTTT. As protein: CASTQAPGQTRELFF. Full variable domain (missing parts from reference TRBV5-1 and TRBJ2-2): KAGVTQTPRYLIKTRGQQVTLSCSPISGHRSVSWYQQTPGQGLQFLFEYFSETQRNKGNFPGRFSGRQFSNSRSEMNVSTLELGDSALYLCASTQAPGQTRELFFGEGSRLTVL.

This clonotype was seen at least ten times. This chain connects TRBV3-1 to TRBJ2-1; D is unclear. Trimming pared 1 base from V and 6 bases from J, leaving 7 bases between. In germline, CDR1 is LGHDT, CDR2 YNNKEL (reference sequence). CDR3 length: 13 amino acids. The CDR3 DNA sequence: TGTGCCAGCAGCCAAGGCTCAATCAATGAGCAGTTCTTC. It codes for CASSQGSINEQFF.

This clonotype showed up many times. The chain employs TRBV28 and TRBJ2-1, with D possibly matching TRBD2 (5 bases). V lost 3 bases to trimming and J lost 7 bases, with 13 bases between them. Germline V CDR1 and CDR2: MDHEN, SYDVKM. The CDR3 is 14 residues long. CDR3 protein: CASSLIGERNEQFF. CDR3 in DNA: TGTGCCAGCAGTTTGATCGGGGAGAGGAATGAGCAGTTCTTC.

CDR3 sequence (DNA): TGCGCCAGCAGCCAAGGGGACAGGGCTTTCAACACTGAAGCTTTCTTT. It codes for CASSQGDRAFNTEAFF. The rearrangement joins TRBV4-1 to TRBJ1-1; TRBD1 aligns across 9 bases. The CDR3 runs 16 residues. Trimming took 1 base from V and 2 from J; bases not matched to a gene: 5. Germline-derived CDR1 and CDR2 are MGHRA and YSYEKL.

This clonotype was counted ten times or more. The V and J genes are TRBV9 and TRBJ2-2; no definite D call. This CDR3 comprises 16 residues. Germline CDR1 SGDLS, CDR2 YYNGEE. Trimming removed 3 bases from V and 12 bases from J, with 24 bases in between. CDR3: CASSEGWVARELKLFF. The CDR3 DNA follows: TGTGCCAGCAGCGAGGGCTGGGTGGCACGTGAGTTGAAGCTGTTTTTT.

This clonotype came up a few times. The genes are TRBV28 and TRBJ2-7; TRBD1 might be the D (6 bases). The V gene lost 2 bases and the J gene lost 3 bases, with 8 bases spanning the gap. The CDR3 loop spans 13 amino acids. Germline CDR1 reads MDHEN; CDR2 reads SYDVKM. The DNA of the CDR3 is TGTGCCAGCAGTTTAAGGGGGATCTACGAGCAGTACTTC. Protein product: CASSLRGIYEQYF.

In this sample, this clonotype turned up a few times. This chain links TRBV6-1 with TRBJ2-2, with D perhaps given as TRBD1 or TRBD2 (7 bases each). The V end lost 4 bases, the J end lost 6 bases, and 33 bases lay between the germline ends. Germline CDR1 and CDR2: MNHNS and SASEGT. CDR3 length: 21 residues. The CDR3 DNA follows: TGTGCCAGCAGTGGACAGCTGGGGACAGCGGGATCTCCGTGGTGGTCCGGGGAGCTGTTTTTT. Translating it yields CASSGQLGTAGSPWWSGELFF.

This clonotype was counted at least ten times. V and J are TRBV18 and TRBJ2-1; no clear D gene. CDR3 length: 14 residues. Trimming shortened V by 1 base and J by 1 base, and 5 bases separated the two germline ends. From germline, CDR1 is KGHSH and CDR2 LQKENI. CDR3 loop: CASSPRQSYNEQFF. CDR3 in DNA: TGTGCCAGCTCACCACGGCAATCCTACAATGAGCAGTTCTTC.

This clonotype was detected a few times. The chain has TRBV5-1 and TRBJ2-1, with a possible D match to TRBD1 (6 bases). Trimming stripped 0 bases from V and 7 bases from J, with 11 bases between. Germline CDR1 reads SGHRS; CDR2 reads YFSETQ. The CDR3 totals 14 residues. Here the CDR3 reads CASSLGLTGNEQFF. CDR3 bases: TGCGCCAGCAGCTTGGGCCTTACAGGGAATGAGCAGTTCTTC.

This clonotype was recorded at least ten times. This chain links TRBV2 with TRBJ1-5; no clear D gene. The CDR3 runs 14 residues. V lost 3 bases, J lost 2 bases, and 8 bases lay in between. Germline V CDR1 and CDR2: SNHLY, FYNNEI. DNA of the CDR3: TGTGCCAGCAGTGATTGGTCAGGCAATCAGCCCCAGCATTTT. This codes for CASSDWSGNQPQHF.

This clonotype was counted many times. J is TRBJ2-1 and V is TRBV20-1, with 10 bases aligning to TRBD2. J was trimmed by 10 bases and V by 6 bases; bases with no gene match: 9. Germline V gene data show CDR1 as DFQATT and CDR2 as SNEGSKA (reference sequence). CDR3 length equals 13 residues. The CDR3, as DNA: TGCAGTGCACCGTCCCTAGCGGGAGTCGAGCAGTTCTTC. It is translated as CSAPSLAGVEQFF.

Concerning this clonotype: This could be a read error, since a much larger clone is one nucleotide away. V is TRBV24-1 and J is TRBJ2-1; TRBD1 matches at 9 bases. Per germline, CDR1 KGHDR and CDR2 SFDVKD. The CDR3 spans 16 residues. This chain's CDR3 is CATSDEDRGFYNEQSF. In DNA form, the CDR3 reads TGTGCCACCAGTGACGAGGACAGGGGTTTCTACAATGAGCAGTCCTTC.

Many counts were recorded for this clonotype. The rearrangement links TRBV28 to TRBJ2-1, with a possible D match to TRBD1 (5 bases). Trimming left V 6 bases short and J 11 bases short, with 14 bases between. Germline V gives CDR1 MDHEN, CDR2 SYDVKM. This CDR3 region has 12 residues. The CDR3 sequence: CASRTTVKKQFF. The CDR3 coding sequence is TGTGCCAGCAGAACGACAGTGAAGAAGCAGTTCTTC.

In DNA, the CDR3 is TGTGCCAGCAGTTACTCCGCCGGACTAGCGGGAGAGGCGACAGATACGCAGTATTTT. Protein product: CASSYSAGLAGEATDTQYF. The rearrangement links TRBV6-5 to TRBJ2-3; 13 bases fit TRBD2. The length of the CDR3 is 19 residues. V shed 0 bases and J 3 bases; nucleotides not matched to a gene: 9. Germline V gene data show CDR1 as MNHEY and CDR2 as SVGAGI.

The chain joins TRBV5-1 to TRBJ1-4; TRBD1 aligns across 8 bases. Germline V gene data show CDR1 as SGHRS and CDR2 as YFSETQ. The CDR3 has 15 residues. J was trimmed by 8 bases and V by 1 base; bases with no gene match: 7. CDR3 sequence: CASSLLRGQDEKLFF. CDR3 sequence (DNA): TGCGCCAGCAGCTTGCTCAGGGGGCAGGACGAAAAACTGTTTTTT.

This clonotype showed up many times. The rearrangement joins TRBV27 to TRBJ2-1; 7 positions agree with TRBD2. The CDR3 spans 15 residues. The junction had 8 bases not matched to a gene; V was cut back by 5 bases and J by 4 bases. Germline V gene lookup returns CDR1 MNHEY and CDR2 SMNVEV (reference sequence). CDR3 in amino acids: CASSPGWGGYNEQFF. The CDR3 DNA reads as TGTGCCAGCAGTCCTGGCTGGGGGGGTTACAATGAGCAGTTCTTC.

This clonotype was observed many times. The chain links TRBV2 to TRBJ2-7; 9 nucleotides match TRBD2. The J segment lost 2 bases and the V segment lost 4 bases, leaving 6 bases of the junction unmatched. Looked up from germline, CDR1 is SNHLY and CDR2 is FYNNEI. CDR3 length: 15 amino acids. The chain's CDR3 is CASSGQAGGTYEQYF. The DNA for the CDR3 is TGTGCCAGCAGTGGTCAGGCGGGAGGGACCTACGAGCAGTACTTC.

In DNA form, the CDR3 reads TGTGCCAGCAGCTTTCAGGCAGGGAGCTATGGCTACACCTTC. It codes for CASSFQAGSYGYTF. The V gene is TRBV7-2, the J gene TRBJ1-2, with D possibly being TRBD1 (5 bases). Per the germline V gene, CDR1 is SGHTA and CDR2 is FQGNSA. V was cut by 3 bases and J by 4 bases, with 12 bases left in between. The CDR3 contains 14 residues.